These 21 T cell receptor beta chains were all obtained from the same sample, sequenced in a study of blood T cell repertoires in COVID-19. Sequenced by immunoSEQ multiplex PCR; TCRdb stores in-frame clones only, minus some. The data hold some 300,000 clones, with approximately 84% observed a single time. Material: PBMCs or T cells enriched from blood (not recorded which). The receptor set was obtained from a woman aged 25 to 39 who had recovered from COVID-19.

V is TRBV27 and J is TRBJ1-5, with TRBD1 identical over 7 bases. Germline CDR1 MNHEY, CDR2 SMNVEV (reference sequence). The length of the CDR3 is 14 residues. Trimming removed 8 bases from V and 9 bases from J; junction bases left unmatched: 13. The CDR3 coding sequence is TGTGCCAGCGGTTGGGACAGACCCCGTGGGCCCCAGCATTTT. Its translation is CASGWDRPRGPQHF.

This chain connects TRBV5-5 to TRBJ1-2, with 8 bases fitting TRBD1. Germline-derived CDR1 and CDR2 are SGHKS and YYEKEE (reference sequence). This CDR3 is 15 amino acids long. Germline trimming cut 0 bases from V and 5 bases from J; bases unmatched to any gene: 6. CDR3 sequence: CASSLGTGLRYGYTF. DNA of the CDR3: TGTGCCAGCAGCTTGGGGACAGGGCTTCGATATGGCTACACCTTC.

This chain joins TRBV6-2 or TRBV6-3 and TRBJ2-4; a weak D match, TRBD1 (5 bases). Germline values: CDR1 MNHEY, CDR2 SVGEGT. This CDR3 is built from 14 residues. Trimming took 2 bases from V and 7 from J, leaving 12 bases between them. The CDR3 DNA is TGTGCCAGCAGTTACCTGGCAGGGTGGAACATTCAGTACTTC. Its translation is CASSYLAGWNIQYF.

J is TRBJ1-2 and V is TRBV18; no reliable D call. Germline V gene lookup returns CDR1 KGHSH and CDR2 LQKENI. V lost 0 bases and J lost 6, with 8 bases in between. The CDR3 extends over 13 amino acids. In DNA, the CDR3 is TGTGCCAGCTCACCACCGAGCACTCATGGCTACACCTTC. This gives the protein CASSPPSTHGYTF.

The chain combines TRBV6-1 with TRBJ1-2; 8 bases line up with TRBD1. Germline CDR1 reads MNHNS; CDR2 reads SASEGT. The V gene end was trimmed by 1 base and the J gene end by 4 bases; junction bases not matched to a gene: 5. The CDR3 spans 15 residues. The CDR3 loop reads CASSEVAGGGYGYTF. The DNA of the CDR3 is TGTGCCAGCAGTGAAGTGGCAGGGGGCGGCTATGGCTACACCTTC.

This clone was observed a few times. The chain recombines TRBV6-1 with TRBJ2-7; D is perhaps TRBD2 (5 bases). CDR3 length: 12 amino acids. Germline V lookup: CDR1 MNHNS, CDR2 SASEGT. V lost 1 base and J 11 bases, leaving 12 bases between the germline ends. The CDR3 spells CASSEGGLEEYF. Here the CDR3 DNA reads TGTGCCAGCAGTGAAGGAGGGTTAGAGGAGTACTTC.

The V gene is TRBV5-5, the J gene TRBJ2-7; tentatively, D is TRBD1 (6 bases). Trimming took 4 bases from V and 3 from J, leaving 14 bases between them. CDR1 and CDR2 (germline): SGHKS, YYEKEE (reference sequence). The CDR3 totals 14 residues. Written as DNA, the CDR3 is TGTGCCAGCAGCCCGGCCAGGGGTGGCTACGAGCAGTACTTC. Encoded protein: CASSPARGGYEQYF.

This sequence joins TRBV25-1 and TRBJ1-1; D gene unclear. This CDR3 has 12 amino acids. Trimming removed 7 bases from V and 4 bases from J, with 10 bases in between. In germline, CDR1 is MGHDK, CDR2 SYGVNS. CDR3 sequence reads: CASTAGSTEAFF. The CDR3 DNA reads as TGTGCCAGCACTGCGGGGAGCACTGAAGCTTTCTTT.

This chain joins TRBV28 and TRBJ1-1; D is ambiguous. The germline V and J ends were trimmed by 1 base and 5 bases, with 14 bases remaining between them. The CDR3 consists of 15 residues. Germline V gene data show CDR1 as MDHEN and CDR2 as SYDVKM. CDR3 coding DNA: TGTGCCAGCAGTTTATTGAGTGCGACTACGACTGAAGCTTTCTTT. It translates to CASSLLSATTTEAFF.

For this clone: Different DNA sequences within this sample yield the same CDR3. The chain recombines TRBV7-9 with TRBJ2-7, with 9 nucleotides matching TRBD1. Germline V gene sequence: CDR1 SEHNR, CDR2 FQNEAQ (reference sequence). The CDR3 runs to 12 residues. V lost 4 bases, J lost 7 bases, and 2 bases stayed unmatched. The CDR3: CASSSTGGEQYF. The DNA of the CDR3 is TGTGCCAGCAGCTCGACAGGGGGGGAGCAGTACTTC.

J is TRBJ2-1 and V is TRBV11-2; 10 bases are shared with TRBD1. The J segment lost 3 bases and the V segment lost 5 bases, leaving 4 bases of the junction unmatched. The CDR3 is 15 residues long. Germline loops: CDR1 SGHAT, CDR2 FQNNGV. The DNA for the CDR3 is TGTGCCAGCAGCCTAGGGGACAGGGGCTACAATGAGCAGTTCTTC. As protein: CASSLGDRGYNEQFF.

This clone has more than one count but fewer than ten. The V gene is TRBV28, the J gene TRBJ1-2, with D possibly TRBD1 on 6 matching bases. Germline-derived CDR1 and CDR2 are MDHEN and SYDVKM. This CDR3 has 13 residues. V lost 7 bases and J 4 bases, leaving 13 bases between the germline ends. CDR3 region: CASTKQGAYGYTF. CDR3 DNA sequence: TGTGCCAGCACCAAACAGGGTGCCTATGGCTACACCTTC.

This chain connects TRBV7-2 to TRBJ2-2; 12 bases are shared with TRBD2. V lost 5 bases to trimming and J lost 7 bases; unmatched junction nucleotides: 5. The CDR3 runs 15 residues. CDR1 is SGHTA, CDR2 FQGNSA, per germline. The CDR3 spells CASSPSGGAFGELFF. The CDR3 bases are TGTGCCAGCAGCCCTAGCGGGGGGGCCTTCGGGGAGCTGTTTTTT.

The chain recombines TRBV11-2 with TRBJ1-3, with D possibly being TRBD1 (5 bases). CDR1 is SGHAT and CDR2 is FQNNGV in the germline V gene. CDR3 length equals 15 residues. V shed 5 bases and J shed 0 bases, with 11 bases lying between them. CDR3 protein: CASSLTGYSGNTIYF. In DNA, the CDR3 is TGTGCCAGCAGCCTAACAGGATACTCTGGAAACACCATATATTTT.

This clone has only one observation. The genes are TRBV12-5 and TRBJ2-2; no clear D. The length of the CDR3 is 14 residues. V lost 3 bases to trimming and J lost 5 bases, with 10 bases between them. Germline V gene data show CDR1 as LGHNT and CDR2 as FRNRAP. The CDR3 sequence is CASGFEVQTGELFF. Written as DNA, the CDR3 is TGTGCTAGTGGTTTTGAGGTTCAAACCGGGGAGCTGTTTTTT.

The chain couples TRBV3-1 (or the pseudogene TRBV3-2) to TRBJ1-4, with 9 nucleotides matching TRBD1. The V gene's germline CDR1 is LGHDT and CDR2 YNNKEL (reference sequence). J lost 7 bases, V lost 8 bases, and 29 bases had no gene match. CDR3 size: 21 residues. The chain's CDR3 is CASLKVGRDRVPEGFSEKLFF. The CDR3 DNA follows: TGTGCCAGCTTAAAAGTGGGCCGGGACAGGGTGCCGGAGGGGTTTTCTGAAAAACTGTTTTTT.

Here the CDR3 reads CASSQDGGSGEKLFF. CDR3 DNA: TGCGCCAGCAGCCAAGATGGGGGCTCTGGGGAAAAACTGTTTTTT. This chain uses TRBV4-3 with TRBJ1-4; D is perhaps TRBD1 (6 bases). The CDR3 is 15 residues long. Germline V CDR1 and CDR2: LGHNA, YSLEER. V dropped 0 bases and J dropped 8 bases, with 13 bases sitting between them.

This sequence joins TRBV3-1 (or the pseudogene TRBV3-2) and TRBJ1-6; D gene uncertain. CDR3 size: 14 residues. Trimming took off 1 base at V and 5 bases at J, with 6 bases between the two ends. CDR1 LGHDT and CDR2 YNNKEL come from the germline V gene (reference sequence). The CDR3 sequence is CASSQAPDNSPLHF. The CDR3 DNA reads TGTGCCAGCAGCCAAGCACCGGATAATTCACCCCTCCACTTT.

The chain couples TRBV19 to TRBJ1-1; D not resolved. V was pared by 6 bases and J by 0 bases, with 8 bases between. CDR1 and CDR2 (germline): LNHDA, SQIVND (reference sequence). This CDR3 region has 13 residues. CDR3: CASRLQMNTEAFF. CDR3 nucleotide sequence: TGTGCCAGTAGGCTACAGATGAACACTGAAGCTTTCTTT. Together with reference TRBV19 and TRBJ1-1, the CDR3 gives the full variable domain: DGGITQSPKYLFRKEGQNVTLSCEQNLNHDAMYWYRQDPGQGLRLIYYSQIVNDFQKGDIAEGYSVSREKKESFPLTVTSAQKNPTAFYLCASRLQMNTEAFFGQGTRLTVV.

The genes are TRBV30 and TRBJ2-2; possibly TRBD1 for D (5 bases). Deletions cut 0 bases from V and 8 bases from J, with 16 bases between. Germline V gives CDR1 GTSNPN, CDR2 SVGIG (reference sequence). The CDR3 contains 15 residues. The CDR3 here is CAWSVLGVFKGELFF. The DNA for the CDR3 is TGTGCCTGGAGTGTTTTAGGGGTTTTCAAGGGGGAGCTGTTTTTT.

Only one count was recorded for this clone. The rearrangement uses TRBV7-2 and TRBJ2-2; 12 positions match TRBD2. The CDR3 loop spans 15 amino acids. V gave up 4 bases and J gave up 11 bases; unmatched junction bases: 8. Germline V gives CDR1 SGHTA, CDR2 FQGNSA. The CDR3 is CASSSTSGGRSELFF. CDR3 DNA sequence: TGTGCCAGCAGCTCCACTAGCGGGGGGCGGTCTGAGCTGTTTTTT.